The 26 T cell receptor beta chains reported below all come from one sample, sequenced in a study of shared clonotypes between healthy human individuals. Some clones are missing from TCRdb's copy, which holds only in-frame ones; the method was immunoSEQ multiplex PCR. The sample yields around 500,000 clones, more than 65% seen once. Sequencing input: PBMCs. These receptors originate from a woman aged 35 to 49 in good health. Some clones in this sample may be carry-over from other donors' samples.

This clone was recorded once. The rearrangement joins TRBV4-3 to TRBJ2-1, with TRBD2 matching over 14 bases. J gave up 14 bases and V 0 bases, and 9 bases lay outside the gene matches. The length of the CDR3 is 16 residues. CDR1 and CDR2 (germline): LGHNA, YSLEER. CDR3 in DNA: TGCGCCAGCAGCCAAGATCGGGGACTAGCGGGAGTTAAGGAGTTCTTC. Its translation is CASSQDRGLAGVKEFF.

The rearrangement links TRBV29-1 to TRBJ2-3; D gene unclear. V shed 4 bases and J shed 4 bases, with 12 bases lying between them. Germline CDR1 reads SQVTM; CDR2 reads ANQGSEA. The length of the CDR3 is 13 residues. The CDR3 DNA is TGCAGCGTTGTTCCGGTAGTGGCAGATACGCAGTATTTT. Translated: CSVVPVVADTQYF.

V usage is TRBV19 and J usage is TRBJ2-1; 10 nucleotides agree with TRBD1. Trimming removed 10 bases from V and 6 bases from J; junction bases left unmatched: 6. The CDR3 runs to 13 residues. Looked up from germline, CDR1 is LNHDA and CDR2 is SQIVND (reference sequence). CDR3 amino acids: CATRGQGSNEQFF. CDR3 DNA sequence: TGTGCCACCAGGGGACAGGGGAGCAATGAGCAGTTCTTC.

This chain joins TRBV4-2 and TRBJ2-7, with D possibly being TRBD2 (6 bases). This CDR3 has 14 residues. V was pared by 7 bases and J by 0 bases, with 13 bases between. The germline V gene has CDR1 LGHNA and CDR2 YNFKEQ. The CDR3 loop is CASTATRFSYEQYF. CDR3 coding DNA: TGTGCCAGCACGGCGACTAGATTCTCCTACGAGCAGTACTTC.

This clone was found many times. Other DNA sequences within the sample encode an identical CDR3. This chain uses TRBV5-1 with TRBJ1-2; 10 bases fit TRBD1. The germline V gene encodes CDR1 SGHRS and CDR2 YFSETQ. With 3 bases clipped from V and 4 bases from J, the junction kept 12 bases outside the gene matches. CDR3 length equals 17 residues. The CDR3 DNA sequence: TGCGCCAGCAGCTGGCTTTCCGACAGGGGGCAGGGCTATGGCTACACCTTC. As protein: CASSWLSDRGQGYGYTF.

This clone was recorded a few times. This rearrangement joins TRBV25-1 to TRBJ1-5, with D hard to call. The germline V and J ends were trimmed by 1 base and 8 bases, with 6 bases remaining between them. The length of the CDR3 is 12 residues. The germline gives CDR1 MGHDK, CDR2 SYGVNS. The CDR3 loop is CASSESGEPQHF. The CDR3 DNA is TGTGCCAGCAGTGAATCGGGAGAGCCCCAGCATTTT.

This clone was seen ten or more times. The chain links TRBV7-9 to TRBJ2-1; 8 positions agree with TRBD2. The germline gives CDR1 SEHNR, CDR2 FQNEAQ (reference sequence). The CDR3 contains 14 residues. Germline trimming cut 2 bases from V and 8 bases from J; bases unmatched to any gene: 5. The CDR3 is CASSLSGRADEQFF. The CDR3 DNA reads as TGTGCCAGCAGCTTAAGCGGGAGAGCGGATGAGCAGTTCTTC.

The chain uses TRBV7-8 and TRBJ2-5; perhaps D is TRBD1 or TRBD2 (5 bases each). This CDR3 is 14 amino acids long. With 4 bases removed from V and 13 bases from J, the gap between germline ends came to 22 bases. Per the germline V gene, CDR1 is SGHVS and CDR2 is FQNEAQ. The CDR3 DNA reads TGTGCCAGCAGCTCAGGACATGGGGGTAGTATTTGGTACTTC. As protein: CASSSGHGGSIWYF.

On this clone: Distinct nucleotide sequences in the sample also encode this CDR3. This chain connects TRBV29-1 to TRBJ2-5, with D possibly being TRBD1 (7 bases). The CDR3 sequence is 12 residues long. The V and J ends lost 2 bases and 4 bases respectively, with 8 bases between them. CDR1 and CDR2 from the germline V gene are SQVTM and ANQGSEA. The CDR3 DNA reads TGCAGCGTTGAACAGGGGGGAGAGACCCAGTACTTC. Its translation is CSVEQGGETQYF.

This clone was picked up many times. The junction differs from germline at one of its ends, possibly a read error. Other nucleotide sequences in the sample specify the same CDR3. The chain is built from TRBV28 and TRBJ1-2, with a possible D match to TRBD1 (6 bases). The V gene's germline CDR1 is MDHEN and CDR2 SYDVKM. CDR3 length equals 13 residues. DNA of the CDR3: TGTGCCAGCACTTTACGGGGGGCCGGTGGCTACACCTTC. The encoded protein is CASTLRGAGGYTF.

The genes are TRBV19 and TRBJ1-5, with D perhaps TRBD1 (5 bases). Trimming took off 3 bases at V and 1 base at J, with 13 bases between the two ends. Germline lookup yields CDR1 LNHDA and CDR2 SQIVND (reference sequence). CDR3 length equals 16 residues. As DNA, the CDR3 is TGTGCCAGTAGTATTAGAGGCAGGGTGAGCAATCAGCCCCAGCATTTT. Its translation: CASSIRGRVSNQPQHF.

V usage is TRBV7-3 and J usage is TRBJ2-7, with 7 positions matching TRBD1. Looked up from germline, CDR1 is SGHTA and CDR2 is FQGTGA. V was clipped by 8 bases and J by 2 bases; unmatched bases: 0. This CDR3 comprises 11 residues. Here the CDR3 DNA reads TGTGCCAGCCAGGGGGCCTACGAGCAGTACTTC. Protein product: CASQGAYEQYF.

V and J are TRBV29-1 and TRBJ1-4; no firm D call. The V end was cut by 4 bases, the J end by 8 bases, with 20 bases between. Germline V gives CDR1 SQVTM, CDR2 ANQGSEA. This CDR3 is 15 amino acids long. In DNA form, the CDR3 reads TGCAGCGTTGCAGACCGTGGATTCCAAGGGGAAAAACTGTTTTTT. Translated: CSVADRGFQGEKLFF.

This clone appeared once. The genes are TRBV9 and TRBJ2-3; maybe TRBD2 (7 bases). Germline-derived CDR1 and CDR2 are SGDLS and YYNGEE. This CDR3 contains 16 residues. V gave up 0 bases and J gave up 3 bases, with 14 bases separating them. CDR3 DNA sequence: TGTGCCAGCAGCGTAGCTGCGGGGGCCGGGACAGATACGCAGTATTTT. Translated: CASSVAAGAGTDTQYF.

Points on this clone: With a much larger clone just one base away, this may be a read error. The V and J genes are TRBV28 and TRBJ1-5; TRBD1 aligns across 9 bases. This CDR3 region has 15 residues. Germline values: CDR1 MDHEN, CDR2 SYDVKM. With 6 bases clipped from V and 4 bases from J, the junction kept 7 bases outside the gene matches. The CDR3 DNA reads TGTGCCAGCAGCCCCCCCGGACAGGGGAATCAGCCCCAGCATTTT. It yields the protein CASSPPGQGNQPQHF.

V and J are TRBV5-4 and TRBJ1-2, with D uncertain. V lost 4 bases and J lost 0, with 7 bases in between. The CDR3 sequence is 13 residues long. Germline-derived CDR1 and CDR2 are SGHNT and YYREEE (reference sequence). The CDR3 DNA follows: TGTGCCAGCAGCCTGACATCTAACTATGGCTACACCTTC. This translates into CASSLTSNYGYTF.

A word on this clone: One base separates it from a far larger clone, so it is likely a read error. Additional DNA sequences in this sample encode the identical CDR3. V gene TRBV4-2 combines with J gene TRBJ2-3; the D is unclear. CDR3 length equals 15 residues. Germline V gene sequence: CDR1 LGHNA, CDR2 YNFKEQ. CDR3 nucleotides: TGTGCCAGTAGCCAAGAAAGTACAGCAACAGATACGCAGTATTTT. Translating gives CASSQESTATDTQYF.

This clone was seen repeatedly, ten times or more. The sample has other DNA sequences that encode this CDR3 too. The rearrangement uses TRBV10-3 and TRBJ2-3; TRBD2 might be the D (7 bases). Trimming stripped 4 bases from V and 0 bases from J, with 11 bases between. The CDR3 consists of 15 residues. Germline CDR1 ENHRY, CDR2 SYGVKD. The CDR3 protein is CAISAKGGSTDTQYF. The CDR3 coding sequence is TGTGCCATCAGTGCAAAGGGGGGGAGCACAGATACGCAGTATTTT.

Comments on this clone: A single base is all that separates this from a far larger clone, so a read error is likely. This sample includes further DNA sequences coding for the same CDR3. V usage is TRBV9 and J usage is TRBJ2-5, with D unresolved. The CDR3 extends over 12 amino acids. CDR1 is SGDLS and CDR2 is YYNGEE in the germline V gene. Trimming took 0 bases from V and 2 from J, leaving 2 bases between them. The CDR3 nucleotides are TGTGCCAGCAGCGTAGGACAAGAGACCCAGTACTTC. This translates into CASSVGQETQYF.

With respect to this clone: The same CDR3 can be traced to other DNA sequences in this sample. This sequence joins TRBV7-2 and TRBJ2-7; a weak D match, TRBD1 (5 bases). From germline, CDR1 is SGHTA and CDR2 FQGNSA. The CDR3 totals 14 residues. V dropped 1 base and J dropped 1 base, with 8 bases sitting between them. CDR3 sequence: CASSLGRVSYEQYF. As DNA, the CDR3 is TGTGCCAGCAGCTTAGGCAGGGTATCCTACGAGCAGTACTTC. Looking up the rest from reference TRBV7-2 and TRBJ2-7 gives the full variable domain: GAGVSQSPSNKVTEKGKDVELRCDPISGHTALYWYRQSLGQGLEFLIYFQGNSAPDKSGLPSDRFSAERTGGSVSTLTIQRTQQEDSAVYLCASSLGRVSYEQYFGPGTRLTVT.

The rearrangement links TRBV29-1 to TRBJ2-7; unclear D gene. V dropped 2 bases and J dropped 2 bases, with 16 bases sitting between them. The CDR3 covers 15 residues. Germline values: CDR1 SQVTM, CDR2 ANQGSEA. The DNA of the CDR3 is TGCAGCGTTGAAATATGGCCAGCCAGGCCCTACGAGCAGTACTTC. Translating gives CSVEIWPARPYEQYF.

The rearrangement uses TRBV9 and TRBJ1-1; a possible D gene is TRBD1 (6 bases). V lost 2 bases, J lost 2 bases, and 16 bases lay in between. CDR1 is SGDLS and CDR2 is YYNGEE in the germline V gene. CDR3 size: 16 residues. The CDR3 is CASSVGPTGHNTEAFF. The CDR3 nucleotides are TGTGCCAGCAGCGTCGGCCCAACGGGACACAACACTGAAGCTTTCTTT.

The chain couples TRBV27 to TRBJ1-5; perhaps TRBD1 as D (5 bases). Germline CDR1 is MNHEY and CDR2 is SMNVEV (reference sequence). The CDR3 contains 15 residues. Trimming pared 5 bases from V and 7 bases from J, leaving 18 bases between. In nucleotides, the CDR3 is TGTGCCAGCAGTCCCGGGACGGGCAGAGGACAGCCCCAGCATTTT. As protein: CASSPGTGRGQPQHF.

The rearrangement links TRBV29-1 to TRBJ2-6; D may be TRBD1 (6 bases). The V end lost 3 bases, the J end lost 8 bases, and 17 bases lay between the germline ends. The CDR3 sequence is 15 residues long. The germline V gene encodes CDR1 SQVTM and CDR2 ANQGSEA. The CDR3 loop is CSVDLQGTGTNVLTF. The CDR3 DNA reads TGCAGCGTTGATTTGCAGGGGACCGGGACCAACGTCCTGACTTTC.

The rearrangement uses TRBV10-2 and TRBJ2-7; 9 nucleotides match TRBD1. Germline V lookup: CDR1 WSHSY, CDR2 SAAADI. V lost 8 bases to trimming and J lost 6 bases; unmatched junction nucleotides: 11. CDR3 length: 14 amino acids. The CDR3 sequence: CASCTGGGIPEQYF. CDR3 nucleotide sequence: TGCGCCAGCTGTACAGGGGGCGGAATCCCCGAGCAGTACTTC.

The V gene is TRBV4-1, the J gene TRBJ1-2; D is unclear. Deletions cut 4 bases from V and 2 bases from J, with 14 bases between. Looked up from germline, CDR1 is MGHRA and CDR2 is YSYEKL. This CDR3 has 15 residues. This CDR3 reads CASSPEAPRNYGYTF. CDR3 nucleotide sequence: TGCGCCAGCAGCCCCGAGGCCCCGCGAAACTATGGCTACACCTTC.